This T cell receptor beta chain appears in the sequencing data of a study of T cell repertoires in cytomegalovirus infection. Study as a whole: Both CMV infection and a matching HLA type were indicated by public TCR beta signatures.

TCRdb analysed the reads with MiXCR anew, one entry per CDR3 protein. The sample holds 400,000 to 550,000 distinct CDR3 sequences, 11% seen once. Broader study findings: Ex vivo responses were dominated by HLA-C-restricted CMV-specific TCR beta clonotypes. Carriage of CMV together with the relevant HLA was identifiable through cumulative public TCR beta family frequency.

Note on this clonotype: Its antigen is undetermined.

This sequence originates from a human donor in good health (CMV status not recorded). Some clones in this sample may be carry-over from other donors' samples. The sequenced sample consisted of PBMCs.

CDR3 sequence reads: CASSIGTGVTGELFF. The CDR3 coding sequence is TGTGCCAGTAGTATCGGGACAGGGGTAACCGGGGAGCTGTTTTTT. V is TRBV19 and J is TRBJ2-2; 10 nucleotides align to TRBD1. Per germline, CDR1 LNHDA and CDR2 SQIVND (reference sequence). Unmatched junction bases numbered 3, after V lost 3 bases and J lost 5 bases. The CDR3 contains 15 residues.